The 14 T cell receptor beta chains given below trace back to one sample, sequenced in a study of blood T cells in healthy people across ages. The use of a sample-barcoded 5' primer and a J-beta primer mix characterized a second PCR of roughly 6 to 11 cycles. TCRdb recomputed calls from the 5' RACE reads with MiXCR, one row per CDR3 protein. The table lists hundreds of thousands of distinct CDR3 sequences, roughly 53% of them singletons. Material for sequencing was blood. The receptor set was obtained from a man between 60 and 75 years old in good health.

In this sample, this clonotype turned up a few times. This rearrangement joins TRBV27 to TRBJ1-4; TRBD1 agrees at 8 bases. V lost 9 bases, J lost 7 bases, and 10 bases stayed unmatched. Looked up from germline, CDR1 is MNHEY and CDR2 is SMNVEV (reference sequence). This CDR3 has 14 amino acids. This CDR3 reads CARARGRVIEKLFF. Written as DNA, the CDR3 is TGTGCCAGGGCCAGGGGGCGGGTGATTGAAAAACTGTTTTTT. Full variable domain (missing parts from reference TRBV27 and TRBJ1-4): EAQVTQNPRYLITVTGKKLTVTCSQNMNHEYMSWYRQDPGLGLRQIYYSMNVEVTDKGDVPEGYKVSRKEKRNFPLILESPSPNQTSLYFCARARGRVIEKLFFGSGTQLSVL.

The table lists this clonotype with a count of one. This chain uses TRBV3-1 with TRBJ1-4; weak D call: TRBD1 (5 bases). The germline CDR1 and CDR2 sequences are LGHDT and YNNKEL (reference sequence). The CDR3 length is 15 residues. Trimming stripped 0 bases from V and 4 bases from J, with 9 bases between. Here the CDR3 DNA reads TGTGCCAGCAGCCAAGAAGGGGCGGGTAATGAAAAACTGTTTTTT. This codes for CASSQEGAGNEKLFF. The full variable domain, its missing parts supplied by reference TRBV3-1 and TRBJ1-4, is DTAVSQTPKYLVTQMGNDKSIKCEQNLGHDTMYWYKQDSKKFLKIMFSYNNKELIINETVPNRFSPKSPDKAHLNLHINSLELGDSAVYFCASSQEGAGNEKLFFGSGTQLSVL.

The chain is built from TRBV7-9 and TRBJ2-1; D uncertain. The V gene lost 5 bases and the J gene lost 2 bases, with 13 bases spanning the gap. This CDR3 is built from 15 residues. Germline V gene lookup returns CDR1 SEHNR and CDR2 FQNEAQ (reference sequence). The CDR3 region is CASSPGGGTYNEQFF. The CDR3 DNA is TGTGCCAGCAGCCCCGGCGGCGGAACCTACAATGAGCAGTTCTTC.

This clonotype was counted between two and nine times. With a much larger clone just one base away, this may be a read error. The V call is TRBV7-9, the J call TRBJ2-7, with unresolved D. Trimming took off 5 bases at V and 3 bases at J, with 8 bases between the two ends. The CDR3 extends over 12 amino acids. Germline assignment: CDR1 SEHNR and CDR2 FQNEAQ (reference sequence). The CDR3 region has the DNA TGTGCCAGCAGCGTAGACGTCTACGAGCAGTACTTC. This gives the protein CASSVDVYEQYF.

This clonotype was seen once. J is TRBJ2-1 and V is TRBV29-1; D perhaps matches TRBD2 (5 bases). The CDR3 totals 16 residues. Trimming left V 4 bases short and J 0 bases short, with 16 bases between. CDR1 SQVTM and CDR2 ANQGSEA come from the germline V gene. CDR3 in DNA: TGCAGCGTTGCCACGTATTTACGGGACTCCTACAATGAGCAGTTCTTC. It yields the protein CSVATYLRDSYNEQFF.

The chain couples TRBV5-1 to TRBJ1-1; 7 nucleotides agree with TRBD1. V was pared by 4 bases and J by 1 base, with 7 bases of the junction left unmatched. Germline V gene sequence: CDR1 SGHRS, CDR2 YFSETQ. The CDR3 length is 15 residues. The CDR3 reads CASSTNRGPNTEAFF. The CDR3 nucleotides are TGCGCCAGCAGCACCAACAGGGGACCGAACACTGAAGCTTTCTTT.

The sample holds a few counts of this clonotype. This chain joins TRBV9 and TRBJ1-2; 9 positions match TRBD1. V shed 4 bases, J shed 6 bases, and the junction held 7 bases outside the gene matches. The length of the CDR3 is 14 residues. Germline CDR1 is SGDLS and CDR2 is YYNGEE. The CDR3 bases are TGTGCCAGCAGCCGGACAGGGGAGGCCCATGGCTACACCTTC. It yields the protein CASSRTGEAHGYTF.

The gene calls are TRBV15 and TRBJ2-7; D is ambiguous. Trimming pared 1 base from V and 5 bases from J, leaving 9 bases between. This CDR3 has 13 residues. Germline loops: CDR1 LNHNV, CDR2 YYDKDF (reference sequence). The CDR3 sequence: CATSRVPPNEQYF. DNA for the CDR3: TGTGCCACCAGCAGAGTTCCACCCAACGAGCAGTACTTC.

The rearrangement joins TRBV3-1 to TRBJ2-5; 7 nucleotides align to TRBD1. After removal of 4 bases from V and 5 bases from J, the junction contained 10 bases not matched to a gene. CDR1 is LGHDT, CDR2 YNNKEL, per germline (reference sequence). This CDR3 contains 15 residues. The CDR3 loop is CASSREGGAEETQYF. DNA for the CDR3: TGTGCCAGCAGCCGAGAAGGGGGCGCCGAGGAGACCCAGTACTTC.

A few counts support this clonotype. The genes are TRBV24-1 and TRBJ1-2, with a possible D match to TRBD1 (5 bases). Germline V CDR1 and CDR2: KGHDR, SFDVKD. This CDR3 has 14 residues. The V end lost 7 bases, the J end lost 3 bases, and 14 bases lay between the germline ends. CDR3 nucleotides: TGTGCCACCAGGACAGAGCTAGAATACTATGGCTACACCTTC. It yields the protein CATRTELEYYGYTF.

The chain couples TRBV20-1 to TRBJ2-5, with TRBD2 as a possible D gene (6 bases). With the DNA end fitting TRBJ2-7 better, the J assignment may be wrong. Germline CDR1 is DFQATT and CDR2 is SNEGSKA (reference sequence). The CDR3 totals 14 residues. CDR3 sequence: CSATGGAGSYEQYF. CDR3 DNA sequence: TGCAGTGCTACCGGTGGGGCGGGATCCTACGAGCAGTACTTC.

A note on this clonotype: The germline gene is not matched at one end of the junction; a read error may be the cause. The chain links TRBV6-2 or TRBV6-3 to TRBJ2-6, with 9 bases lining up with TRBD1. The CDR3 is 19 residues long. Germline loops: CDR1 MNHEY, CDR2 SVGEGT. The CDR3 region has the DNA TGCGCCAGCAGTTACCATACCGGGACAGGGCTCTCTGGGGCCAACGTCCTGACTTTC. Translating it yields CASSYHTGTGLSGANVLTF.

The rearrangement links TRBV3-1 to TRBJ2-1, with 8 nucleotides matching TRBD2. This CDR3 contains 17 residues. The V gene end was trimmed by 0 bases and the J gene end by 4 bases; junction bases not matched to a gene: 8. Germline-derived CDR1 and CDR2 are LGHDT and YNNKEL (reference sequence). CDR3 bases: TGTGCCAGCAGCCAAGATTGGAGTAGCGGGGTGTACAATGAGCAGTTCTTC. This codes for CASSQDWSSGVYNEQFF.

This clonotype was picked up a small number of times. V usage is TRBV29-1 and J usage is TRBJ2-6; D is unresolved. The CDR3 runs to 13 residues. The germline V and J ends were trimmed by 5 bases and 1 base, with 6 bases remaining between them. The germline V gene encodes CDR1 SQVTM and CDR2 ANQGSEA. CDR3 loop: CSVQLSGANVLTF. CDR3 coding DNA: TGCAGCGTTCAGCTTTCTGGGGCCAACGTCCTGACTTTC.